Presented here are 8 T cell receptor beta chains from one specimen sequenced in a study of CD8 T cells in ankylosing spondylitis. The study's findings and limits: Under 10 highly homologous variants formed a TCR beta motif that appeared characteristic of ankylosing spondylitis blood.

A single record per CDR3 protein comes from TCRdb applying MiXCR to the 5' RACE reads. The sample contains about 540,000 distinct CDR3 sequences, 9.5% to 15% of which appear only once. Their antigens are not known. Sequencing was carried out using blood, either unsorted or a sorted T cell fraction (not recorded which). The receptor set was obtained from a male donor with ankylosing spondylitis.

This clonotype showed up many times. V and J are TRBV5-1 and TRBJ1-1, with TRBD1 identical over 12 bases. The germline V gene encodes CDR1 SGHRS and CDR2 YFSETQ. The CDR3 covers 14 residues. V was pared by 4 bases and J by 6 bases, with 4 bases of the junction left unmatched. The CDR3 nucleotides read TGCGCCAGCAGCCTCCGGGACAGGGGGCCTGAAGCTTTCTTT. The encoded protein is CASSLRDRGPEAFF.

Concerning this clonotype: This is likely a read error, given that the CDR3 carries no conserved phenylalanine or tryptophan at its end. The J gene is TRBJ2-1, the V gene TRBV5-1; a possible D gene is TRBD1 (5 bases). V shed 4 bases and J shed 5 bases, with 10 bases lying between them. This CDR3 spans 13 amino acids. Germline V gives CDR1 SGHRS, CDR2 YFSETQ. The chain's CDR3 is CASSLQVDNEQFL. CDR3 coding DNA: TGCGCCAGCAGCCTACAGGTTGACAATGAGCAGTTCTTA.

Ten or more counts support this clonotype. The V and J genes are TRBV7-9 and TRBJ1-1; possibly TRBD1 for D (5 bases). The V end lost 0 bases, the J end lost 4 bases, and 9 bases lay between the germline ends. Germline values: CDR1 SEHNR, CDR2 FQNEAQ (reference sequence). This CDR3 contains 14 residues. The CDR3 sequence: CASSLAAGGTEAFF. DNA for the CDR3: TGTGCCAGCAGCTTAGCGGCGGGGGGCACTGAAGCTTTCTTT.

In this sample, this clonotype turned up a few times. CDR3: CASSRGDRELGQPQHF. Written as DNA, the CDR3 is TGTGCCAGCAGCCGGGGGGACAGGGAACTGGGTCAGCCCCAGCATTTT. The chain carries TRBV7-2 and TRBJ1-5, with 9 bases aligning to TRBD1. Trimming took 5 bases from V and 6 from J; bases not matched to a gene: 11. Per the germline V gene, CDR1 is SGHTA and CDR2 is FQGNSA. The CDR3 has 16 residues.

V and J are TRBV12-3 or TRBV12-4 and TRBJ2-1; D remains ambiguous. CDR3 length: 13 amino acids. V shed 6 bases and J shed 4 bases, with 10 bases lying between them. The CDR3 sequence: CASRSDGYNEQFF. CDR3 nucleotides: TGTGCCAGCAGATCGGACGGTTACAATGAGCAGTTCTTC.

The V call is TRBV6-1, the J call TRBJ1-4, with a possible D match to TRBD1 (5 bases). The length of the CDR3 is 14 residues. The germline V gene has CDR1 MNHNS and CDR2 SASEGT. V dropped 8 bases and J dropped 5 bases, with 15 bases sitting between them. The CDR3 loop is CASARDGGNEKLFF. The CDR3 region has the DNA TGTGCCAGCGCCCGGGACGGGGGAAATGAAAAACTGTTTTTT.

This clonotype was seen at least ten times. The chain employs TRBV12-3 or TRBV12-4 and TRBJ1-5, with TRBD1 matching 10 bases. This CDR3 is 15 amino acids long. V was clipped by 4 bases and J by 6 bases; unmatched bases: 6. Here the CDR3 DNA reads TGTGCCAGCAGTTCTTATGACAGGGGGCTTCAGCCCCAGCATTTT. It encodes CASSSYDRGLQPQHF.

The rearrangement links TRBV12-3 or TRBV12-4 to TRBJ2-1; 8 nucleotides agree with TRBD1. CDR3 length equals 16 residues. Unmatched junction bases numbered 3, after V lost 2 bases and J lost 0 bases. The CDR3: CASSLTGGSSYNEQFF. The CDR3 nucleotides read TGTGCCAGCAGTTTAACAGGGGGGAGCTCCTACAATGAGCAGTTCTTC.